These T cell receptor beta chains were read from a single sample in a study of T-cell memory formation after mild COVID-19. TCRdb used MiXCR to reprocess the 5' RACE reads, holding one entry per CDR3 protein. This sample has about 540,000 distinct CDR3 sequences, with over 20% found just once. Sequences were obtained from PBMCs or a T cell subset sorted from them (not recorded which). Receptors originate from an adult woman who had mild COVID-19 (a few samples of this study predate the infection). Cell type and time point are not known. The CDR3 runs from the conserved cysteine through the conserved F or W. D genes are given only for firm matches. Part of the rows lack a size; the others show once, few, many or a class for expanded clones.

clone size: .; V gene: TRBV5-6; CDR3 length: 17; D gene: TRBD1; J gene: TRBJ2-2; CDR3 DNA: TGTGCCAGCAGCTTACCTGGACAGGGGTCGAACACCGGGGAGCTGTTTTTT; CDR3 protein: CASSLPGQGSNTGELFF
clone size: few; V gene: TRBV3-1; CDR3 length: 19; D gene: TRBD1; J gene: TRBJ2-4; CDR3 DNA: TGTGCCAGCAGCCAAGAGCCCCCGGGACAGGGACTAGCCAAAAACATTCAGTACTTC; CDR3 protein: CASSQEPPGQGLAKNIQYF
clone size: few; V gene: TRBV27; CDR3 length: 17; D gene: TRBD2; J gene: TRBJ2-1; CDR3 DNA: TGTGCCAGCAGTCCGCCGCTAGCGGGGGTGTATTACAATGAGCAGTTCTTC; CDR3 protein: CASSPPLAGVYYNEQFF
clone size: .; V gene: TRBV6-2/TRBV6-3; CDR3 length: 16; D gene: TRBD2; J gene: TRBJ2-1; CDR3 DNA: TGTGCCAGCAGCTGGTCTAGCGGGGGACCCTACAATGAGCAGTTCTTC; CDR3 protein: CASSWSSGGPYNEQFF
clone size: few; V gene: TRBV6-5; CDR3 length: 13; D gene: .; J gene: TRBJ1-2; CDR3 DNA: TGTGCCAGCAAAGATCCGGGGTCCTATGGCTACACCTTC; CDR3 protein: CASKDPGSYGYTF
clone size: many; V gene: TRBV5-1; CDR3 length: 14; D gene: TRBD1; J gene: TRBJ2-3; CDR3 DNA: TGTGCCAGCAGCTTAGACAGGGGCACAGATACGCAGTATTTT; CDR3 protein: CASSLDRGTDTQYF
clone size: few; V gene: TRBV5-1; CDR3 length: 16; D gene: TRBD2; J gene: TRBJ2-5; CDR3 DNA: TGCGCCAGCAGCTTAAACCCGGGACTAGGAGAGGAGACCCAGTACTTC; CDR3 protein: CASSLNPGLGEETQYF
clone size: few; V gene: TRBV4-1; CDR3 length: 15; D gene: .; J gene: TRBJ1-2; CDR3 DNA: TGCGCCAGCAGCCAATCTTCAGGGTTGGACTATGGCTACACCTTC; CDR3 protein: CASSQSSGLDYGYTF
clone size: .; V gene: TRBV5-5; CDR3 length: 17; D gene: .; J gene: TRBJ1-2; CDR3 DNA: TGTGCCAGCAGCCGCCGGGCAATGGGGACTATTAACTATGGCTACACCTTC; CDR3 protein: CASSRRAMGTINYGYTF
clone size: few; V gene: TRBV11-3; CDR3 length: 15; D gene: .; J gene: TRBJ2-3; CDR3 DNA: TGTGCCAGCAGCTTATGGGAAACGAGCACAGATACGCAGTATTTT; CDR3 protein: CASSLWETSTDTQYF
clone size: .; V gene: TRBV12-5; CDR3 length: 13; D gene: TRBD1; J gene: TRBJ2-7; CDR3 DNA: TGTGCTAGTACGGACAGGGAAAACTACGAGCAGTACTTC; CDR3 protein: CASTDRENYEQYF
clone size: once; V gene: TRBV25-1; CDR3 length: 13; D gene: .; J gene: TRBJ1-1; CDR3 DNA: TGTGCCAGCTCGGAGGCGGGAGACACTGAAGCTTTCTTT; CDR3 protein: CASSEAGDTEAFF
clone size: few; V gene: TRBV6-2/TRBV6-3; CDR3 length: 13; D gene: TRBD1; J gene: TRBJ1-2; CDR3 DNA: TGTGCCAGCACCCTGGACAGGAACTATGGCTACACCTTC; CDR3 protein: CASTLDRNYGYTF
clone size: .; V gene: TRBV29-1; CDR3 length: 13; D gene: TRBD1; J gene: TRBJ2-7; CDR3 DNA: TGCAGCGTTGAATCGCAGGGGGCCGCCGAGCAGTACTTC; CDR3 protein: CSVESQGAAEQYF
clone size: .; V gene: TRBV10-3; CDR3 length: 16; D gene: .; J gene: TRBJ1-2; CDR3 DNA: TGTGCCATCAGTCAGTCTGGGGCCCCGAACTTCAATGGCTACACCTTC; CDR3 protein: CAISQSGAPNFNGYTF
clone size: .; V gene: TRBV6-6; CDR3 length: 14; D gene: .; J gene: TRBJ2-2; CDR3 DNA: TGTGCCAGCGCAATTGGGGCCAACACCGGGGAGCTGTTTTTT; CDR3 protein: CASAIGANTGELFF
clone size: .; V gene: TRBV5-1; CDR3 length: 15; D gene: TRBD2; J gene: TRBJ2-1; CDR3 DNA: TGCGCCAGCAGCACCGCGGGAGGGCCCAACAATGAGCAGTTCTTC; CDR3 protein: CASSTAGGPNNEQFF
clone size: few; V gene: TRBV4-1; CDR3 length: 15; D gene: .; J gene: TRBJ1-2; CDR3 DNA: TGCGCCAGCAGCCAAGAGGAGGGGGTGGGCTATGGCTACACCTTC; CDR3 protein: CASSQEEGVGYGYTF
clone size: few; V gene: TRBV6-5; CDR3 length: 16; D gene: TRBD2; J gene: TRBJ2-7; CDR3 DNA: TGTGCCAGCAGTTACTCGAGAGCGGGGGGGGATTACGAGCAGTACTTC; CDR3 protein: CASSYSRAGGDYEQYF
clone size: .; V gene: TRBV5-1; CDR3 length: 16; D gene: .; J gene: TRBJ2-2; CDR3 DNA: TGCGCCAGCAGCCAGACAGCAGTCGCGAACACCGGGGAGCTGTTTTTT; CDR3 protein: CASSQTAVANTGELFF
clone size: few; V gene: TRBV25-1; CDR3 length: 20; D gene: TRBD2; J gene: TRBJ2-5; CDR3 DNA: TGTGCCAGCAGTGAAAATGCTCAGGGACTAGCGGGAGGGCCTCGGGAGACCCAGTACTTC; CDR3 protein: CASSENAQGLAGGPRETQYF
clone size: .; V gene: TRBV11-2; CDR3 length: 15; D gene: .; J gene: TRBJ2-7; CDR3 DNA: TGTGCCAGCAGCTTATTTTATAGTACCAGTTACGAGCAGTACTTC; CDR3 protein: CASSLFYSTSYEQYF
clone size: .; V gene: TRBV18; CDR3 length: 16; D gene: .; J gene: TRBJ2-1; CDR3 DNA: TGTGCCAGCTCTCCACAGTTGAAGGAGACCTACAATGAGCAGTTCTTC; CDR3 protein: CASSPQLKETYNEQFF
clone size: .; V gene: TRBV7-8; CDR3 length: 15; D gene: .; J gene: TRBJ2-7; CDR3 DNA: TGTGCCAGCAGTTTAGCCGGGACGCAGTCCTACGAGCAGTACTTC; CDR3 protein: CASSLAGTQSYEQYF
clone size: .; V gene: TRBV7-9; CDR3 length: 16; D gene: TRBD2; J gene: TRBJ2-3; CDR3 DNA: TGTGCCAGCAGCCGTCAACTAGCGGCAAACACAGATACGCAGTATTTT; CDR3 protein: CASSRQLAANTDTQYF
clone size: .; V gene: TRBV7-9; CDR3 length: 16; D gene: TRBD1; J gene: TRBJ1-1; CDR3 DNA: TGTGCCAGCAGCTTGACAGGGGCATACATGAACACTGAAGCTTTCTTT; CDR3 protein: CASSLTGAYMNTEAFF
clone size: .; V gene: TRBV27; CDR3 length: 13; D gene: .; J gene: TRBJ2-2; CDR3 DNA: TGTGCCAGCAGCGAAAGAGTGGGAGGGGAGCTGTTTTTT; CDR3 protein: CASSERVGGELFF
clone size: few; V gene: TRBV6-5; CDR3 length: 16; D gene: .; J gene: TRBJ1-2; CDR3 DNA: TGTGCCAGCAGTTCCCCGAAACTTGACAGCTCTAGGGGCTACACCTTC; CDR3 protein: CASSSPKLDSSRGYTF
clone size: few; V gene: TRBV7-9; CDR3 length: 15; D gene: .; J gene: TRBJ2-7; CDR3 DNA: TGTGCCAGCAGCTTTTTCTGGACAGCAGACTACGAGCAGTACTTC; CDR3 protein: CASSFFWTADYEQYF
clone size: .; V gene: TRBV15; CDR3 length: 17; D gene: .; J gene: TRBJ2-6; CDR3 DNA: TGTGCCACCAGCAGAGTAACCTCAAGCTCTGGGGCCAACGTCCTGACTTTC; CDR3 protein: CATSRVTSSSGANVLTF
clone size: .; V gene: TRBV9; CDR3 length: 17; D gene: .; J gene: TRBJ2-2; CDR3 DNA: TGTGCCAGCAGCGTAGCGCCGGGGAGGATGGACACCGGGGAGCTGTTTTTT; CDR3 protein: CASSVAPGRMDTGELFF
clone size: few; V gene: TRBV19; CDR3 length: 15; D gene: TRBD1; J gene: TRBJ2-1; CDR3 DNA: TGTGCCAGTAGTATCGCCGGGACAGGGAGGAATGAGCAGTTCTTC; CDR3 protein: CASSIAGTGRNEQFF
clone size: .; V gene: TRBV6-4; CDR3 length: 16; D gene: TRBD2; J gene: TRBJ2-1; CDR3 DNA: TGTGCCAGCAGTGAGACCACTAGCGGGAGGGTCCCTTGGCAGTTCTTC; CDR3 protein: CASSETTSGRVPWQFF
clone size: .; V gene: TRBV4-1; CDR3 length: 12; D gene: .; J gene: TRBJ2-3; CDR3 DNA: TGCGCCAGCAGCACCCGCACAGATACGAAGTATTTT; CDR3 protein: CASSTRTDTKYF